Each of the 14 T cell receptor beta chains below was sequenced from the same sample in a study of blood T cell repertoires in COVID-19. Sequenced by immunoSEQ multiplex PCR; TCRdb stores in-frame clones only, minus some. This sample has about 160,000 clones, with 81% found just once. The sample taken for sequencing was peripheral blood. The receptors originated from a human donor in a cohort sampled during active COVID-19.

The chain has TRBV6-5 and TRBJ1-1, with TRBD1 matching over 8 bases. The CDR3 contains 15 residues. The germline CDR1 and CDR2 sequences are MNHEY and SVGAGI. The V segment lost 1 base and the J segment 1 base; nucleotides outside the gene matches: 2. CDR3 protein: CASSYYGQGNTEAFF. CDR3 sequence (DNA): TGTGCCAGCAGTTACTATGGACAGGGGAACACTGAAGCTTTCTTT.

V is TRBV6-5 and J is TRBJ2-5; D is possibly TRBD2 (6 bases). This CDR3 spans 16 amino acids. The V gene's germline CDR1 is MNHEY and CDR2 SVGAGI. V lost 0 bases and J lost 5, with 16 bases in between. The CDR3 nucleotides are TGTGCCAGCAGTTACTCGTCGCTTAGAGGAGGGGAGACCCAGTACTTC. Its protein is CASSYSSLRGGETQYF.

The chain combines TRBV14 with TRBJ2-2, with 8 bases fitting TRBD2. The CDR3 is made up of 14 amino acids. Germline values: CDR1 SGHDN, CDR2 FVKESK. J lost 4 bases, V lost 4 bases, and 2 bases had no gene match. The CDR3 DNA sequence: TGTGCCAGCAGCCCCCGGGGGGGCACCGGGGAGCTGTTTTTT. Translation: CASSPRGGTGELFF.

The V gene is TRBV28, the J gene TRBJ1-5; no definite D call. The CDR3 is 13 residues long. Between the trimmed V and J ends, which lost 7 bases and 6 bases, there was a span of 13 bases. Germline-derived CDR1 and CDR2 are MDHEN and SYDVKM. The CDR3 spells CASTFKEFQPQHF. The CDR3 DNA sequence: TGTGCCAGCACCTTCAAGGAGTTTCAGCCCCAGCATTTT.

The chain is built from TRBV5-1 and TRBJ1-4; 7 nucleotides line up with TRBD1. Looked up from germline, CDR1 is SGHRS and CDR2 is YFSETQ. V lost 2 bases, J lost 6 bases, and 7 bases stayed unmatched. This CDR3 region has 15 residues. The CDR3 loop is CASSFAGGRDEKLFF. CDR3 sequence (DNA): TGCGCCAGCAGCTTCGCAGGGGGGCGGGATGAAAAACTGTTTTTT.

This rearrangement joins TRBV5-5 to TRBJ1-2, with D maybe TRBD1 (5 bases). The CDR3 sequence is 14 residues long. The germline V gene encodes CDR1 SGHKS and CDR2 YYEKEE (reference sequence). The V gene lost 1 base and the J gene lost 5 bases, with 12 bases spanning the gap. The CDR3 spells CASSLQGLGYGYTF. In DNA form, the CDR3 reads TGTGCCAGCAGCTTGCAGGGTCTCGGTTATGGCTACACCTTC.

The chain couples TRBV3-1 (or the pseudogene TRBV3-2) to TRBJ1-2; 9 nucleotides agree with TRBD1. Germline CDR1 LGHDT, CDR2 YNNKEL (reference sequence). The CDR3 has 14 amino acids. Unmatched junction bases numbered 3, after V lost 2 bases and J lost 5 bases. CDR3 coding DNA: TGTGCCAGCAGCCAAACAGGGGGCAGGTATGGCTACACCTTC. It codes for CASSQTGGRYGYTF.

J is TRBJ2-1 and V is TRBV11-2; D is unclear. Germline assignment: CDR1 SGHAT and CDR2 FQNNGV. The V end lost 2 bases, the J end lost 6 bases, and 23 bases lay between the germline ends. This CDR3 region has 18 residues. This chain's CDR3 is CASSLRGPELSLGNEQFF. DNA of the CDR3: TGTGCCAGCAGCTTAAGAGGTCCCGAACTATCTCTAGGCAATGAGCAGTTCTTC.

This clone came up many times. The same CDR3 can be traced to other DNA sequences in this sample. V usage is TRBV7-9 and J usage is TRBJ2-5; maybe TRBD2 (5 bases). The CDR3 spans 14 residues. V was clipped by 3 bases and J by 4 bases, with 12 bases between them. Looked up from germline, CDR1 is SEHNR and CDR2 is FQNEAQ (reference sequence). CDR3 DNA: TGTGCCAGCAGCTTGGTTCTAGCAGGAGAGACCCAGTACTTC. It translates to CASSLVLAGETQYF. Full variable domain (outside the CDR3, taken from reference TRBV7-9 and TRBJ2-5): DTGVSQNPRHKITKRGQNVTFRCDPISEHNRLYWYRQTLGQGPEFLTYFQNEAQLEKSRLLSDRFSAERPKGSFSTLEIQRTEQGDSAMYLCASSLVLAGETQYFGPGTRLLVL.

V is TRBV27 and J is TRBJ1-1, with 8 bases lining up with TRBD1. Germline V lookup: CDR1 MNHEY, CDR2 SMNVEV (reference sequence). The CDR3 totals 18 residues. Trimming took 1 base from V and 0 from J; bases not matched to a gene: 10. The CDR3 sequence is CASSLLRTGLNMNTEAFF. The CDR3 nucleotides read TGTGCCAGCAGTTTATTAAGGACAGGGCTGAACATGAACACTGAAGCTTTCTTT.

The V and J genes are TRBV6-4 and TRBJ1-2; 9 bases align to TRBD1. The CDR3 is 13 residues long. V lost 8 bases, J lost 2 bases, and 3 bases stayed unmatched. Germline loops: CDR1 MRHNA, CDR2 SNTAGT. DNA of the CDR3: TGTGCCAGCGCACAGGGGGCGAACTATGGCTACACCTTC. This sequence encodes CASAQGANYGYTF.

The chain's CDR3 is CAWGAGVGDTQYF. CDR3 bases: TGTGCCTGGGGAGCGGGAGTGGGGGATACGCAGTATTTT. This chain connects TRBV30 to TRBJ2-3; 8 bases map to TRBD2. Per the germline V gene, CDR1 is GTSNPN and CDR2 is SVGIG (reference sequence). The V and J ends lost 5 bases and 6 bases, in that order; junction bases with no gene match: 7. CDR3 length equals 13 residues.

The CDR3 DNA reads as TGTGCCAGTAGTCTGGAGGGTTATAGCAATCAGCCCCAGCATTTT. It is translated as CASSLEGYSNQPQHF. The J gene is TRBJ1-5, the V gene TRBV19; D remains unclear. Germline assignment: CDR1 LNHDA and CDR2 SQIVND (reference sequence). V lost 5 bases, J lost 0 bases, and 11 bases lay in between. The CDR3 totals 15 residues.

The chain joins TRBV29-1 to TRBJ1-2; D gene unclear. Germline values: CDR1 SQVTM, CDR2 ANQGSEA. Trimming pared 3 bases from V and 1 base from J, leaving 15 bases between. The CDR3 sequence is 15 residues long. CDR3 sequence (DNA): TGCAGCGTTGATTTGTCAGGCAACAGTAACTATGGCTACACCTTC. Residues: CSVDLSGNSNYGYTF.